This TCR beta chain was found in a study of cytomegalovirus exposure and HLA in healthy donors. Despite likely unrecorded immune exposures, the donors were nominally healthy at the time of sampling. Overall study results and limits: Whilst most TCR sequences proved rare, a subset of public TCRs occurred across many donors. Among TCR beta chains, those listed as cytomegalovirus-associated numbered about 160.

CDR1 and CDR2 (germline): LNHNV, YYDKDF (reference sequence). The V segment lost 4 bases and the J segment 9 bases; nucleotides outside the gene matches: 8. The CDR3 has 14 residues. Comments on this clone: The antigen remains undetermined.

Use of 60 Vbeta and 13 Jbeta primers characterized the PCR. Repertoires were generated with immunoSEQ multiplex PCR, while TCRdb's copy carries only in-frame clones and drops some. The sample yields fewer than 250,000 clones, over 80% seen once. The source material was PBMCs. The chain is built from TRBV15 and TRBJ2-1; 8 bases match TRBD2. This TCR was recovered from a boy between 2 and 10 years old in good health and CMV-seronegative. The CDR3 bases are TGTGCCACCAGCACTATCCGGGAGGGTGGTGAGCAGTTCTTC. Encoded protein: CATSTIREGGEQFF.